This T cell receptor (beta chain) is drawn from a study of cytomegalovirus exposure and HLA in healthy donors. Study observations and caveats: High specificity and sensitivity for cytomegalovirus status were reported for the classifier. Whilst most TCR sequences proved rare, a subset of public TCRs occurred across many donors.

The protocol was immunoSEQ multiplex PCR, while the TCRdb copy is restricted to in-frame clones and leaves out a portion. The table lists approximately 150,000 clones, roughly 86% of them singletons. Worth noting for this clone: Its antigen remains unidentified. The sample holds other DNA sequences that translate to the same CDR3.

This TCR derives from a man aged 18-30 years in good health and CMV-seropositive. Sequenced sample: PBMCs.

The CDR3, as DNA: TGTGCCAGCAGCTCGGGACTAGCGGATACAGATACGCAGTATTTT. This gives the protein CASSSGLADTDTQYF. The J gene is TRBJ2-3, the V gene TRBV5-6; 11 bases line up with TRBD2. Germline values: CDR1 SGHDT, CDR2 YYEEEE. This CDR3 contains 15 residues. Trimming took 3 bases from V and 3 from J; bases not matched to a gene: 3. The whole variable domain, remainder taken from reference TRBV5-6 and TRBJ2-3, is DAGVTQSPTHLIKTRGQQVTLRCSPKSGHDTVSWYQQALGQGPQFIFQYYEEEERQRGNFPDRFSGHQFPNYSSELNVNALLLGDSALYLCASSSGLADTDTQYFGPGTRLTVL.